The T cell receptor (beta chain) described here comes from a study of beta chain features in type 1 diabetes. The study, taken as a whole, reports: Cells that show high TCR expression could be over-represented by cDNA sequencing. It was not settled here whether HLA type affects TCRB rearrangement. Among all four CD4+ subsets, Type 1 diabetes patients had TCRB CDR3s that were moderately but significantly shorter.

Germline V gene data show CDR1 as LNHDA and CDR2 as SQIVND (reference sequence). This CDR3 is built from 16 residues. Unmatched junction bases numbered 7, after V lost 4 bases and J lost 1 base. Investigators reverse transcribed all isolated RNA, so they sequenced expressed TCRB transcripts. Using immunoSEQ multiplex PCR, the repertoire was profiled, and TCRdb retains in-frame clones only, with some absent. The sample carries about 41,000 clones, approximately 70% recorded once. For this clone: As yet, its antigen is unknown.

Material for sequencing was Tregs from blood. The rearrangement joins TRBV19 to TRBJ2-1, with TRBD1 matching over 7 bases. The receptor was isolated from a man aged 25 to 40 with type 1 diabetes. Some clones in this sample may be carry-over from other donors' samples. As DNA, the CDR3 is TGTGCCAGTAGTAACCTCGACAGGGTATCCTACAATGAGCAGTTCTTC. This gives the protein CASSNLDRVSYNEQFF.